This TCR beta chain was observed in a study of shared clonotypes between healthy human individuals. The assay was carried out at the deep level. Repertoires were generated with immunoSEQ multiplex PCR, while TCRdb's copy carries only in-frame clones and drops some. The table shows more than 1,200,000 clones, with about 98.5% occurring only once. A word on this clone: The target antigen is unknown.

Memory CD4+ cells were the fraction left after CD45RA+ naive selection. Study-level points and caveats: Estimated richness was generally greater in naive than memory subsets. Shared clonotypes: approximately 5% naive CD4, around 3.4% naive CD8, roughly 2.4% memory CD4, about 0.41% memory CD8.

The sample consisted of naive CD4+ T cells sorted from blood. Subset denoted: CD45RA+ positively selected. The TCR comes from a man aged 30 to 45 in good health.

CDR3 region: CSVCYGFSYNEQFF. For the CDR3, the DNA is TGCAGCGTCTGTTACGGGTTCTCCTACAATGAGCAGTTCTTC. The chain couples TRBV29-1 to TRBJ2-1; D is ambiguous. The CDR3 runs to 14 residues. Germline assignment: CDR1 SQVTM and CDR2 ANQGSEA. V lost 6 bases, J lost 0 bases, and 12 bases lay in between.